This T cell receptor (beta chain) was identified in a study of blood T cell repertoires in COVID-19. The wider study: The analysed material was cDNA or gDNA that came from T cells, B-cell-depleted T cells, or PBMCs.

Trimming took off 4 bases at V and 4 bases at J, with 16 bases between the two ends. Germline V CDR1 and CDR2: MNHEY, SVGEGT. The CDR3 has 16 amino acids. Cohort 3 donors were reported recovered after two negative PCRs, clearance, or symptom resolution. The repertoire was sequenced with immunoSEQ multiplex PCR; TCRdb's copy has only in-frame clones and lacks some. The repertoire holds about 270,000 clones, 88% seen once, with about 3% in the top ten. The sample was PBMCs or T cells enriched from blood (not recorded which). The chain recombines TRBV6-2 or TRBV6-3 with TRBJ2-2; weak D call: TRBD2 (6 bases). The source of this sequence is a woman in her forties or fifties who had recovered from COVID-19. CDR3: CASSFAGGRTTGELFF. As DNA, the CDR3 is TGTGCCAGCAGTTTTGCAGGAGGGAGGACCACCGGGGAGCTGTTTTTT.